This entry lists 20 T cell receptor beta chains sequenced from one sample in a study of stem cell transplantation in POMP-related autoinflammatory disease. Measured with immunoSEQ multiplex PCR; TCRdb has only the in-frame clones, and not every one. The sample includes tens of thousands of clones, approximately 91% of them seen just once. The material was CD4+ T cells from PBMCs, obtained after stem cell transplantation. These receptors all come from a human patient with POMP-related autoinflammation and immune dysregulation (PRAID). A subset of T cells may come from the graft donor.

The genes are TRBV28 and TRBJ1-6, with TRBD1 matching over 7 bases. The trim removed 6 bases at V and 8 bases at J, leaving 7 bases unmatched. This CDR3 region has 14 residues. Germline V gene sequence: CDR1 MDHEN, CDR2 SYDVKM. CDR3 bases: TGTGCCAGCAGCCTGGGACAGCGCCATTCACCCCTCCACTTT. Encoded protein: CASSLGQRHSPLHF.

The chain uses TRBV11-2 and TRBJ2-7; D unclear. The CDR3 has 15 residues. Trimming shortened V by 3 bases and J by 3 bases, and 15 bases separated the two germline ends. CDR1 and CDR2 from the germline V gene are SGHAT and FQNNGV. The CDR3 region has the DNA TGTGCCAGCAGCTTGGGTGGGCAACCCCTCTACGAGCAGTACGTC. This sequence encodes CASSLGGQPLYEQYV.

The rearrangement links TRBV6-5 to TRBJ1-5; D gene unclear. The V and J ends lost 6 bases and 1 base respectively, with 7 bases between them. The CDR3 runs to 13 residues. Germline values: CDR1 MNHEY, CDR2 SVGAGI. The CDR3 bases are TGTGCCAGCAGGCGGGAAAGCAATCAGCCCCAGCATTTT. Its protein is CASRRESNQPQHF.

The V and J genes are TRBV5-1 and TRBJ1-1, with 8 bases fitting TRBD1. V dropped 2 bases and J dropped 4; count of bases not matched to a gene: 7. The CDR3 loop spans 15 amino acids. Germline V lookup: CDR1 SGHRS, CDR2 YFSETQ. The CDR3 DNA is TGCGCCAGCAGCTTAGGACAGGGTAGGGTCACTGAAGCTTTCTTT. It encodes CASSLGQGRVTEAFF.

V gene TRBV2 combines with J gene TRBJ1-1; weak D call: TRBD1 (6 bases). Germline CDR1 SNHLY, CDR2 FYNNEI. CDR3 size: 14 residues. The V end lost 5 bases, the J end lost 8 bases, and 18 bases lay between the germline ends. The CDR3 DNA is TGTGCCAGCAGTTTTGACAGAAGGGGGGGGGAAGCTTTCTTT. This gives the protein CASSFDRRGGEAFF.

V and J are TRBV15 and TRBJ1-3; TRBD1 is a possible D gene (5 bases). Trimming took 0 bases from V and 0 from J, leaving 12 bases between them. CDR1 is LNHNV and CDR2 is YYDKDF in the germline V gene (reference sequence). There are 17 residues in the CDR3. This chain's CDR3 is CATSRDLTGASGNTIYF. The CDR3 bases are TGTGCCACCAGCAGAGATCTCACAGGAGCCTCTGGAAACACCATATATTTT.

This chain links TRBV7-3 with TRBJ2-1; D is ambiguous. CDR3 length: 13 residues. The ends were cut back, 5 bases at V and 2 bases at J, with 7 bases in the middle. Germline loops: CDR1 SGHTA, CDR2 FQGTGA. The CDR3 nucleotides are TGTGCCAGCAGCCCCGAGCCCTACAATGAGCAGTTCTTC. Its translation is CASSPEPYNEQFF.

The chain uses TRBV9 and TRBJ1-2, with 7 nucleotides matching TRBD1. Per germline, CDR1 SGDLS and CDR2 YYNGEE. The CDR3 extends over 16 amino acids. V shed 1 base, J shed 4 bases, and the junction held 10 bases outside the gene matches. CDR3 DNA: TGTGCCAGCAGCGTAACCGGGACAGAAAGTTTCTATGGCTACACCTTC. Its translation is CASSVTGTESFYGYTF. The entire variable domain, with the rest obtained from reference TRBV9 and TRBJ1-2, is as follows: DSGVTQTPKHLITATGQRVTLRCSPRSGDLSVYWYQQSLDQGLQFLIQYYNGEERAKGNILERFSAQQFPDLHSELNLSSLELGDSALYFCASSVTGTESFYGYTFGSGTRLTVV.

This clone was counted once. This chain uses TRBV7-2 with TRBJ2-2; D call uncertain. The V and J ends lost 0 bases and 1 base respectively, with 6 bases between them. CDR1 is SGHTA, CDR2 FQGNSA, per germline. This CDR3 has 15 amino acids. This CDR3 is CASSLATLNTGELFF. For the CDR3, the DNA is TGTGCCAGCAGCTTAGCGACACTGAACACCGGGGAGCTGTTTTTT.

This sequence joins TRBV6-1 and TRBJ1-3; D unresolved. Germline CDR1 MNHNS, CDR2 SASEGT. V lost 0 bases, J lost 4 bases, and 13 bases lay in between. The CDR3 is made up of 16 amino acids. The CDR3 sequence: CASSEAPAVGGNTIYF. CDR3 nucleotide sequence: TGTGCCAGCAGTGAAGCCCCGGCGGTAGGAGGAAACACCATATATTTT.

This chain links TRBV5-1 with TRBJ2-2; 7 bases are a match to TRBD2. Germline-derived CDR1 and CDR2 are SGHRS and YFSETQ. V gave up 6 bases and J gave up 0 bases; unmatched junction bases: 2. This CDR3 comprises 14 residues. Here the CDR3 reads CASNGGSNTGELFF. Written as DNA, the CDR3 is TGCGCCAGCAACGGGGGGTCGAACACCGGGGAGCTGTTTTTT. Full variable domain (missing parts from reference TRBV5-1 and TRBJ2-2): KAGVTQTPRYLIKTRGQQVTLSCSPISGHRSVSWYQQTPGQGLQFLFEYFSETQRNKGNFPGRFSGRQFSNSRSEMNVSTLELGDSALYLCASNGGSNTGELFFGEGSRLTVL.

The chain employs TRBV6-5 and TRBJ2-7; 9 bases align to TRBD1. The germline CDR1 and CDR2 sequences are MNHEY and SVGAGI. Trimming removed 7 bases from V and 4 bases from J; junction bases left unmatched: 8. The CDR3 is 14 amino acids. DNA of the CDR3: TGTGCCAGCACCCGGTACAGGGGGCAGTACGAGCAGTACTTC. Translated, it gives CASTRYRGQYEQYF.

The CDR3 is CASSAWTSGRTHNEQFF. CDR3 bases: TGTGCCAGTAGTGCCTGGACTAGCGGGAGAACCCACAATGAGCAGTTCTTC. V gene TRBV19 combines with J gene TRBJ2-1; TRBD2 agrees at 13 bases. CDR3 length: 17 residues. Germline assignment: CDR1 LNHDA and CDR2 SQIVND (reference sequence). With 5 bases clipped from V and 5 bases from J, the junction kept 9 bases outside the gene matches.

The chain couples TRBV11-2 to TRBJ2-3; D not resolved. CDR3 length: 13 residues. Trimming took off 4 bases at V and 6 bases at J, with 11 bases between the two ends. The germline CDR1 and CDR2 sequences are SGHAT and FQNNGV. CDR3 coding DNA: TGTGCCAGCAGCTCCGGCCTGTGGGATACGCAGTATTTT. Translated, it gives CASSSGLWDTQYF.

The chain joins TRBV28 to TRBJ1-2; TRBD1 might be the D (6 bases). Germline loops: CDR1 MDHEN, CDR2 SYDVKM. V lost 4 bases and J lost 4, with 13 bases in between. The CDR3 consists of 14 residues. The CDR3 region has the DNA TGTGCCAGCAGTTCAGGGGAGGAGGTCTATGGCTACACCTTC. As protein: CASSSGEEVYGYTF.

The chain combines TRBV11-2 with TRBJ2-1; D not resolved. Germline V gene lookup returns CDR1 SGHAT and CDR2 FQNNGV. The CDR3 is 15 residues long. V lost 4 bases to trimming and J lost 0 bases, with 10 bases between them. The CDR3 DNA reads TGTGCCAGCAGCTCCCAGCGTCGCTCCTACAATGAGCAGTTCTTC. Translating gives CASSSQRRSYNEQFF.

The chain has TRBV12-3 or TRBV12-4 and TRBJ2-5; tentatively, D is TRBD2 (5 bases). The CDR3 has 13 residues. The V end was cut by 5 bases, the J end by 3 bases, with 10 bases between. The CDR3 is CASSPPGEETQYF. For the CDR3, the DNA is TGTGCCAGCAGTCCCCCCGGGGAAGAGACCCAGTACTTC.

The chain couples TRBV6-1 to TRBJ2-3; the match to TRBD2 covers 10 bases. The ends lost 7 bases at V and 0 bases at J; junction bases unmatched: 4. The CDR3 has 15 residues. In germline, CDR1 is MNHNS, CDR2 SASEGT. The CDR3 reads CASTLTSGSTDTQYF. DNA for the CDR3: TGTGCCAGCACCCTGACTAGCGGGAGCACAGATACGCAGTATTTT.

V and J are TRBV5-5 and TRBJ2-5, with TRBD1 matching over 7 bases. Trimming at V came to 5 bases and at J to 6 bases, leaving 19 bases not matched to a gene. The CDR3 loop spans 17 amino acids. Germline V gene lookup returns CDR1 SGHKS and CDR2 YYEKEE (reference sequence). This CDR3 reads CASSFDRETGDRKTQYF. Here the CDR3 DNA reads TGTGCCAGCAGTTTTGACAGGGAAACGGGCGACCGCAAGACCCAGTACTTC. The full variable domain, with the rest looked up from reference TRBV5-5 and TRBJ2-5, is DAGVTQSPTHLIKTRGQQVTLRCSPISGHKSVSWYQQVLGQGPQFIFQYYEKEERGRGNFPDRFSARQFPNYSSELNVNALLLGDSALYLCASSFDRETGDRKTQYFGPGTRLLVL.

This clone has only one observation. The chain combines TRBV14 with TRBJ1-1; maybe TRBD1 (5 bases). The V end was cut by 0 bases, the J end by 5 bases, with 10 bases between. The CDR3 runs 14 residues. CDR1 and CDR2 from the germline V gene are SGHDN and FVKESK. The CDR3 reads CASSQDLGGTEAFF. Here the CDR3 DNA reads TGTGCCAGCAGCCAAGATTTGGGGGGTACTGAAGCTTTCTTT.